This T cell receptor (beta chain) was sequenced for a study of early T cells in non-severe SARS-CoV-2 infection. Study summary: Sequencing input comprised bulk RNA from unsorted whole blood; chain pairing was not available.

This clonotype is medium-sized. Each single cDNA molecule received a unique molecular identifier. MiXCR was run by TCRdb on the 5' RACE reads, yielding one entry per CDR3 protein. The profile covers 37,000 or so distinct CDR3 sequences, with approximately 6.3% appearing a single time and approximately 24% taken by the ten largest. CDR1 and CDR2 from the germline V gene are SEHNR and FQNEAQ (reference sequence). This CDR3 has 17 residues. V lost 0 bases and J lost 1, with 13 bases in between. The sample was whole blood. The chain links TRBV7-9 to TRBJ2-4; D ambiguous. This TCR was sampled from an adult who was a healthcare worker with PCR-confirmed SARS-CoV-2 infection or an uninfected control (not recorded which). DNA of the CDR3: TGTGCCAGCAGCTTAGCGCGTGAAGGGTTGGCCAAAAACATTCAGTACTTC. It yields the protein CASSLAREGLAKNIQYF.